The clone carrying this T cell receptor beta chain was detected only once. This specimen comes from a study of blood T cell repertoires in COVID-19. About the study: COVID-19 samples collected from the United States, Italy and Spain covered acute and convalescent phases. Nucleic acid was either cDNA or gDNA, and it came from T cells, B-cell-depleted T cells, or PBMCs.

As originally analysed: Scientists estimated how many nucleated cells there were by amplifying reference gene primers. Method: immunoSEQ multiplex PCR; TCRdb's copy keeps in-frame clones and lacks some. V and J calls plus clone size are reproduced from that table; the DNA served to infer D and trimming. Altogether about 90,000 clones are present, around 94% being singletons, with the ten largest covering roughly 5.9%. The TCR originated in a woman aged 60-75 years with active COVID-19. Sequenced: peripheral blood.

This CDR3 reads CASSSDRRGTQYF. In DNA form, the CDR3 reads TGTGCCAGCAGCTCCGACAGACGCGGGACCCAGTACTTC. V usage is TRBV6-5 and J usage is TRBJ2-5; D might be TRBD1 (5 bases). The CDR3 has 13 residues. Trimming cost V 6 bases and J 7 bases, with 15 bases left between them. Germline V lookup: CDR1 MNHEY, CDR2 SVGAGI.